This T cell receptor (beta chain) was captured in a study of blood T cell repertoires in COVID-19. Data came from immunoSEQ multiplex PCR; TCRdb stores just in-frame clones and leaves some out. The data contain some 200,000 clones, around 87% of them singletons. This CDR3 has 13 amino acids. Trimming cost V 1 base and J 8 bases, with 11 bases left between them. CDR1 is LNHNV and CDR2 is YYDKDF in the germline V gene (reference sequence). The gene calls are TRBV15 and TRBJ1-2; the D gene is possibly TRBD1 (5 bases). Sequencing was done on a sample of PBMCs or T cells enriched from blood (not recorded which). The origin of this receptor is a man aged 25-40 years in a cohort exposed to, infected with or recovered from COVID-19 (not recorded which). The chain's CDR3 is CATSRGGLDGYTF. CDR3 in DNA: TGTGCCACCAGCAGAGGGGGACTGGACGGCTACACCTTC.